This TCR beta chain was identified during a study of early stage breast cancer tumors. As for the study in general: ER+/PR+/HER2- status applied to about 70% of the 16 invasive breast tumors.

Some clones are missing from TCRdb's copy, which holds only in-frame ones; the method was immunoSEQ multiplex PCR. Here the sample spans about 20,000 clones, 70% to 80% being singletons. The CDR3 consists of 16 residues. The V gene end was trimmed by 2 bases and the J gene end by 1 base; junction bases not matched to a gene: 6. The germline CDR1 and CDR2 sequences are SGHRS and YFSETQ. Sample: blood. The sequence was obtained from a person in their sixties with breast cancer. The chain carries TRBV5-1 and TRBJ2-3, with 8 positions matching TRBD1. DNA for the CDR3: TGCGCCAGCAGCTTCCAGGGGGCGGGCGGCACAGATACGCAGTATTTT. This sequence encodes CASSFQGAGGTDTQYF.